These 23 T cell receptor beta chains were sequenced from one sample in a study of shared clonotypes between healthy human individuals. Libraries were prepared by immunoSEQ multiplex PCR; TCRdb keeps only in-frame clonotypes and omits some of them. In the table there are approximately 1.5 million clones, 95% to 99% of which are singletons. Sequenced input: naive CD4+ T cells sorted from blood. This sample's subset: CD45RA+ positively selected. The origin of the receptors is a man aged 25-45 years in good health.

The V gene is TRBV18, the J gene TRBJ2-3; D is ambiguous. Germline V gene lookup returns CDR1 KGHSH and CDR2 LQKENI. This CDR3 is 14 amino acids long. The V and J ends lost 1 base and 3 bases respectively, with 8 bases between them. CDR3 nucleotides: TGTGCCAGCTCACCACGGGGTCAGACAGATACGCAGTATTTT. It codes for CASSPRGQTDTQYF.

Notes on this clone: Distinct nucleotide sequences in the sample also encode this CDR3. This sequence joins TRBV28 and TRBJ1-5, with unresolved D. V lost 1 base and J 5 bases, leaving 3 bases between the germline ends. This CDR3 is 12 amino acids long. CDR1 is MDHEN, CDR2 SYDVKM, per germline. The CDR3 DNA reads TGTGCCAGCAGTTTATTAGATCAGCCCCAGCATTTT. Translating it yields CASSLLDQPQHF.

The V call is TRBV18, the J call TRBJ1-3; D ambiguous. V shed 1 base and J shed 8 bases, with 3 bases lying between them. Germline CDR1 reads KGHSH; CDR2 reads LQKENI. CDR3 size: 11 residues. The DNA for the CDR3 is TGTGCCAGCTCACCACAGGACACCATATATTTT. Its translation is CASSPQDTIYF.

The rearrangement links TRBV11-2 to TRBJ2-7; 9 bases fit TRBD2. Germline CDR1 SGHAT, CDR2 FQNNGV. The CDR3 is 17 residues long. V lost 0 bases and J lost 3; bases outside the gene matches: 9. The CDR3 DNA sequence: TGTGCCAGCAGCTTAGATGGGACTAGCTCGACAATCTACGAGCAGTACTTC. This sequence encodes CASSLDGTSSTIYEQYF.

The chain uses TRBV5-4 and TRBJ2-1, with a tentative D call TRBD2 (7 bases). The CDR3 spans 14 residues. With 3 bases removed from V and 6 bases from J, the gap between germline ends came to 13 bases. Germline CDR1 SGHNT, CDR2 YYREEE (reference sequence). CDR3 nucleotide sequence: TGTGCCAGCAGCTATCGTAGGGGGGGCAATGAGCAGTTCTTC. Translation: CASSYRRGGNEQFF.

The rearrangement links TRBV29-1 to TRBJ2-1; 11 bases are a match to TRBD2. Germline loops: CDR1 SQVTM, CDR2 ANQGSEA. The junction had 6 bases not matched to a gene; V was cut back by 7 bases and J by 4 bases. The CDR3 totals 14 residues. The CDR3: CSAPTSGTYNEQFF. CDR3 DNA sequence: TGCAGCGCCCCGACTAGCGGGACTTACAATGAGCAGTTCTTC.

This sequence joins TRBV18 and TRBJ2-5, with 8 bases lining up with TRBD1. V lost 3 bases to trimming and J lost 1 base; unmatched junction nucleotides: 7. This CDR3 has 16 amino acids. Germline V gene data show CDR1 as KGHSH and CDR2 as LQKENI. The CDR3 DNA sequence: TGTGCCAGCTCACCCTCCGGGACAGGACTCCAAGAGACCCAGTACTTC. As protein: CASSPSGTGLQETQYF.

This chain connects TRBV28 to TRBJ2-7; a weak D match, TRBD1 (6 bases). Germline V gene lookup returns CDR1 MDHEN and CDR2 SYDVKM. The CDR3 consists of 12 residues. Trimming removed 6 bases at V and 2 bases at J, with 8 bases between. The CDR3 DNA sequence: TGTGCCAGCAGCGAGGGGGCCTACGAGCAGTACTTC. Translated, it gives CASSEGAYEQYF.

The chain is built from TRBV9 and TRBJ2-5; 16 bases are shared with TRBD2. The CDR3 runs 17 residues. After removal of 5 bases from V and 3 bases from J, the junction contained 7 bases not matched to a gene. Germline-derived CDR1 and CDR2 are SGDLS and YYNGEE. The CDR3 DNA follows: TGTGCCAGCAGTGGGACTAGCGGGAGGGCCTGGGAAGAGACCCAGTACTTC. Translation gives CASSGTSGRAWEETQYF.

Points on this clone: The sample holds other DNA sequences that translate to the same CDR3. This rearrangement joins TRBV18 to TRBJ1-1; 7 nucleotides line up with TRBD1. The CDR3 extends over 14 amino acids. V gave up 2 bases and J gave up 3 bases; unmatched junction bases: 3. Germline V gives CDR1 KGHSH, CDR2 LQKENI. CDR3 in DNA: TGTGCCAGCTCACCAACGCAGGGGGACACTGAAGCTTTCTTT. Encoded protein: CASSPTQGDTEAFF.

This rearrangement joins TRBV25-1 to TRBJ2-1; D is unclear. The CDR3 sequence is 14 residues long. V shed 4 bases and J shed 7 bases, with 14 bases lying between them. Germline values: CDR1 MGHDK, CDR2 SYGVNS. The CDR3 region is CASSGSSRLNEQFF. The CDR3 DNA sequence: TGTGCCAGCAGTGGGAGCTCCCGGTTGAATGAGCAGTTCTTC.

CDR3 sequence: CASSPGLLNTEAFF. The CDR3 DNA reads as TGTGCCAGCTCACCGGGTCTGCTAAACACTGAAGCTTTCTTT. The gene calls are TRBV18 and TRBJ1-1; D is uncertain. Germline lookup yields CDR1 KGHSH and CDR2 LQKENI. The CDR3 length is 14 residues. V lost 3 bases, J lost 2 bases, and 10 bases lay in between.

This clone appeared once. The chain links TRBV5-1 to TRBJ2-5; 7 bases fit TRBD2. Germline values: CDR1 SGHRS, CDR2 YFSETQ. The V and J ends lost 4 bases and 5 bases, in that order; junction bases with no gene match: 14. The CDR3 loop spans 16 amino acids. In DNA form, the CDR3 reads TGCGCCAGCAGCCCACGGACTAGGAATGGGTTGGAGACCCAGTACTTC. This encodes CASSPRTRNGLETQYF.

This chain links TRBV5-6 with TRBJ2-2; possibly TRBD2 for D (5 bases). This CDR3 comprises 14 residues. Trimming took 2 bases from V and 4 from J, leaving 9 bases between them. CDR1 and CDR2 (germline): SGHDT, YYEEEE. The CDR3 DNA sequence: TGTGCCAGCAGCTTTAACGGGGTCACCGGGGAGCTGTTTTTT. Its protein product is CASSFNGVTGELFF. The full variable domain, rest sourced from reference TRBV5-6 and TRBJ2-2, is DAGVTQSPTHLIKTRGQQVTLRCSPKSGHDTVSWYQQALGQGPQFIFQYYEEEERQRGNFPDRFSGHQFPNYSSELNVNALLLGDSALYLCASSFNGVTGELFFGEGSRLTVL.

The chain couples TRBV30 to TRBJ2-7, with D possibly being TRBD1 or TRBD2 (5 bases each). CDR1 GTSNPN and CDR2 SVGIG come from the germline V gene (reference sequence). V lost 2 bases and J lost 2, with 16 bases in between. The CDR3 runs to 15 residues. CDR3: CAWSPRGNTPYEQYF. The CDR3 region has the DNA TGTGCCTGGAGTCCGAGGGGAAACACCCCCTACGAGCAGTACTTC.

The CDR3 bases are TGTGCCAGCGCCTACGGACAGGGGGATCGAACTGAAGCTTTCTTT. Amino acids: CASAYGQGDRTEAFF. V is TRBV30 and J is TRBJ1-1, with 10 positions matching TRBD1. V lost 8 bases, J lost 5 bases, and 14 bases stayed unmatched. Germline V lookup: CDR1 GTSNPN, CDR2 SVGIG (reference sequence). This CDR3 region has 15 residues.

The genes are TRBV4-1 and TRBJ1-4, with a possible D match to TRBD1 (6 bases). The CDR3 is made up of 16 amino acids. Germline V CDR1 and CDR2: MGHRA, YSYEKL. V lost 11 bases, J lost 1 base, and 20 bases lay in between. CDR3 loop: CASSEQGRGTNEKLFF. For the CDR3, the DNA is TGCGCCTCATCAGAACAGGGTAGGGGAACTAATGAAAAACTGTTTTTT.

The J gene is TRBJ2-3, the V gene TRBV27; weak D call: TRBD1 (5 bases). Germline assignment: CDR1 MNHEY and CDR2 SMNVEV (reference sequence). Trimming took 5 bases from V and 8 from J, leaving 20 bases between them. CDR3 length: 15 residues. CDR3 bases: TGTGCCAGCAGTCCCCAGTTATGGCAGGGCCGTACGCAGTATTTT. Translation gives CASSPQLWQGRTQYF.

This clone was counted once. The chain employs TRBV5-4 and TRBJ2-3; possible D gene TRBD2, 5 bases. Germline CDR1 SGHNT, CDR2 YYREEE (reference sequence). Trimming shortened V by 4 bases and J by 0 bases, and 21 bases separated the two germline ends. This CDR3 contains 18 residues. The CDR3 spells CASSTRTRGPTSTDTQYF. The CDR3 DNA follows: TGTGCCAGCAGCACCCGGACCAGAGGGCCAACTAGCACAGATACGCAGTATTTT.

This clone showed up just a few times. The V and J genes are TRBV15 and TRBJ1-2; the D is unclear. Between the trimmed V and J ends, which lost 0 bases and 5 bases, there was a span of 16 bases. Germline V gives CDR1 LNHNV, CDR2 YYDKDF (reference sequence). This CDR3 is built from 16 residues. CDR3 DNA: TGTGCCACCAGCAGAGATGGGTTCAGAACCCTGTATGGCTACACCTTC. Translating it yields CATSRDGFRTLYGYTF.

J is TRBJ1-2 and V is TRBV5-5; no reliable D call. V was trimmed by 3 bases and J by 0 bases, leaving 9 bases between them. Germline CDR1 and CDR2: SGHKS and YYEKEE (reference sequence). The CDR3 covers 14 residues. CDR3 in amino acids: CASSSFLANYGYTF. The DNA for the CDR3 is TGTGCCAGCAGCTCGTTCTTAGCTAACTATGGCTACACCTTC.

This rearrangement joins TRBV10-1 to TRBJ2-7; D assignment may be TRBD1 or TRBD2 (6 bases each). This CDR3 spans 14 amino acids. Germline CDR1 and CDR2: WNHNN and SYGVQD (reference sequence). Trimming took off 5 bases at V and 6 bases at J, with 17 bases between the two ends. CDR3 in amino acids: CASSWTAPGVEQYF. In DNA, the CDR3 is TGCGCCAGCAGTTGGACAGCCCCGGGGGTCGAGCAGTACTTC.

This clone was seen only once. The CDR3, as DNA: TGTGCCAGCAGCTCGCCTGGACAGGGCAACACTGAAGCTTTCTTT. Its translation: CASSSPGQGNTEAFF. The V and J genes are TRBV11-2 and TRBJ1-1, with 8 positions matching TRBD1. Germline CDR1 is SGHAT and CDR2 is FQNNGV. The CDR3 spans 15 residues. The V gene end was trimmed by 4 bases and the J gene end by 2 bases; junction bases not matched to a gene: 6.